The 3 T cell receptor beta chains below all came from one sample that was sequenced in a study of T cell responses to AZD1222 COVID-19 vaccine. Measured with immunoSEQ multiplex PCR; TCRdb has only the in-frame clones, and not every one. The data contain fewer than 150,000 clones, 86% of them seen just once; the ten biggest clones take up roughly 15%. The sequenced sample was peripheral blood, obtained 28 days after the second AZD1222 dose. The receptors were sampled from an adult who received the AZD1222 COVID-19 vaccine.

This clone occurred a few times. The gene calls are TRBV30 and TRBJ1-2, with D maybe TRBD1 (6 bases). Germline assignment: CDR1 GTSNPN and CDR2 SVGIG (reference sequence). This CDR3 has 12 residues. The germline V and J ends were trimmed by 2 bases and 7 bases, with 11 bases remaining between them. CDR3 sequence reads: CAWSRGAGGYTF. CDR3 DNA: TGTGCCTGGAGTCGGGGGGCTGGTGGCTACACCTTC.

V and J are TRBV29-1 and TRBJ2-1; no reliable D call. The CDR3 loop spans 10 amino acids. From germline, CDR1 is SQVTM and CDR2 ANQGSEA. Trimming cost V 4 bases and J 8 bases, with 6 bases left between them. The chain's CDR3 is CSVVVDEQFF. The CDR3, as DNA: TGCAGCGTTGTGGTCGATGAGCAGTTCTTC.

This sequence joins TRBV11-1 and TRBJ2-7; D perhaps matches TRBD1 (6 bases). Germline V lookup: CDR1 SGHAT, CDR2 FQDESV (reference sequence). CDR3 length equals 15 residues. Deletions cut 5 bases from V and 3 bases from J, with 17 bases between. The CDR3 loop is CASSKRDTPFYEQYF. DNA of the CDR3: TGTGCCAGCAGCAAACGGGACACGCCCTTCTACGAGCAGTACTTC.